The clone carrying this TCR beta chain has only a few counts. The CDR3 runs 14 residues. Germline CDR1 is GTSNPN and CDR2 is SVGIG (reference sequence). Trimming took 4 bases from V and 1 from J; bases not matched to a gene: 5. In the authors' workflow: Amplified reference gene primers provided the basis for estimating nucleated cell counts. Method: immunoSEQ multiplex PCR; TCRdb's copy keeps in-frame clones and lacks some. Clone size and V and J calls were adopted from that table, with D and trimming inferred from the DNA. The data contain 140,000 to 150,000 clones, 79% of them singletons. These data belong to a study of blood T cell repertoires in COVID-19. Study overall: Acute and convalescent COVID-19 samples came from the United States, Italy and Spain.

Specimen: peripheral blood. The chain uses TRBV30 and TRBJ2-7, with 9 bases aligning to TRBD1. The receptor was isolated from a man aged 50 to 59 with active or convalescent COVID-19. The CDR3 sequence is CAWTDRGSSYEQYF. CDR3 in DNA: TGTGCCTGGACCGACAGGGGGAGTTCCTACGAGCAGTACTTC.